This record concerns one T cell receptor (beta chain) sequence. What it recognizes is unknown. The data derive from a study of glioma-infiltrating T cells after dendritic cell vaccination. Study results and caveats: Patients with more pretreatment TILs had longer time to progression and survival.

Method: immunoSEQ multiplex PCR; TCRdb's copy keeps in-frame clones and lacks some. This sample has around 37,000 clones, with approximately 82% found just once. Per germline, CDR1 SGDLS and CDR2 YYNGEE. The V and J ends lost 4 bases and 4 bases, in that order; junction bases with no gene match: 8. The CDR3 sequence is 14 residues long. V and J are TRBV9 and TRBJ2-7, with 7 bases identical to TRBD2. Here the sequenced sample was blood, taken before dendritic cell vaccination. The TCR originated in a human donor with glioblastoma. The CDR3: CASSPPGTNYEQYF. The CDR3 nucleotides read TGTGCCAGCAGCCCACCCGGGACTAATTACGAGCAGTACTTC.